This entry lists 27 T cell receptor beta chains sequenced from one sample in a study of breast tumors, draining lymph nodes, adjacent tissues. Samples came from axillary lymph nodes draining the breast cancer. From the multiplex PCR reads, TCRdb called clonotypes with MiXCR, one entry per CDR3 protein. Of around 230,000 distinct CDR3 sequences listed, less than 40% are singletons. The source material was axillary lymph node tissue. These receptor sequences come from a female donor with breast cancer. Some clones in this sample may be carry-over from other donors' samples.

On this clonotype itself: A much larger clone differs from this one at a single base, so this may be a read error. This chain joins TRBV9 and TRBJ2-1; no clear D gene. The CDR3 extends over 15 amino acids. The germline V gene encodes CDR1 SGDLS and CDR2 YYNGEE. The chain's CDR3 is CASSVSRVPYNEPFF. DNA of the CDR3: TGTGCCAGCAGCGTAAGCCGGGTTCCCTACAATGAGCCGTTCTTC.

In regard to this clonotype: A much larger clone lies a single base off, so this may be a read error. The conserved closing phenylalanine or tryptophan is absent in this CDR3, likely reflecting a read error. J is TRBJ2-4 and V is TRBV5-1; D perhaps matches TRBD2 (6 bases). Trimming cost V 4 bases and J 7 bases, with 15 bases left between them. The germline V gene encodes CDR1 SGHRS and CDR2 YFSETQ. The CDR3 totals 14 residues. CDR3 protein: CASSLIAESNIQYL. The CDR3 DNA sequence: TGCGCCAGCAGCCTAATAGCGGAGTCCAACATTCAGTACCTC.

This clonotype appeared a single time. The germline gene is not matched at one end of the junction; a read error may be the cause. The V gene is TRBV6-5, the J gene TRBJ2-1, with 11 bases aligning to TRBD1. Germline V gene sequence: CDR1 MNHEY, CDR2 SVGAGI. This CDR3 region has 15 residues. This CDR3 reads CAGSPGTGGYNEQFF. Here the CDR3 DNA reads TGTGCCGGCAGTCCTGGGACAGGGGGGTACAATGAGCAGTTCTTC.

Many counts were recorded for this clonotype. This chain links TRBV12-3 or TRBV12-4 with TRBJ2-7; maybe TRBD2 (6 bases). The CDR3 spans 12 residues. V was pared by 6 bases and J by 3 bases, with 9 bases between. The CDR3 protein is CASSQTSYEQYF. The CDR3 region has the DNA TGTGCCAGCAGCCAGACTAGCTACGAGCAGTACTTC.

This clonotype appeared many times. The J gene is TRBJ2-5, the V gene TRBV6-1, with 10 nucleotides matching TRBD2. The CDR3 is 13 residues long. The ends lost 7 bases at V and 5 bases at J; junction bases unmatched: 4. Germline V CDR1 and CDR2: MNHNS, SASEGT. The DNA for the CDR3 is TGTGCCAGCACTAGCGGGAGATTTGAGACCCAGTACTTC. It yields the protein CASTSGRFETQYF.

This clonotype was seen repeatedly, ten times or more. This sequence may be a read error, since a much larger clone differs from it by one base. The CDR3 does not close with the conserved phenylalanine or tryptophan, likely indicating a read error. CDR3 loop: CASSQWFQETQYS. Here the CDR3 DNA reads TGTGCCAGCAGCCAGTGGTTCCAAGAGACCCAGTACTCC. J is TRBJ2-5 and V is TRBV14; D remains ambiguous. The CDR3 totals 13 residues. Germline values: CDR1 SGHDN, CDR2 FVKESK. Deletions cut 3 bases from V and 1 base from J, with 6 bases between.

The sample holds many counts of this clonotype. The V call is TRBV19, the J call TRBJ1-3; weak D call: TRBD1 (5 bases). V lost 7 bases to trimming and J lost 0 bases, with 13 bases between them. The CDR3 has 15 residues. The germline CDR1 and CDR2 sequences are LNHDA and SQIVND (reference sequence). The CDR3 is CASTLGGGSGNTIYF. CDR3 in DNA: TGTGCCAGTACCTTGGGCGGGGGCTCTGGAAACACCATATATTTT.

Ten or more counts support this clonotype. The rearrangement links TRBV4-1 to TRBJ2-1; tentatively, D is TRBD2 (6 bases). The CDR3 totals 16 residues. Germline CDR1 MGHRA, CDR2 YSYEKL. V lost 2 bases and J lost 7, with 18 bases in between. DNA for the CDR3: TGCGCCAGCAGCCAAACCCGGGACTGGAGTTCGAATGAGCAGTTCTTC. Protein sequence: CASSQTRDWSSNEQFF.

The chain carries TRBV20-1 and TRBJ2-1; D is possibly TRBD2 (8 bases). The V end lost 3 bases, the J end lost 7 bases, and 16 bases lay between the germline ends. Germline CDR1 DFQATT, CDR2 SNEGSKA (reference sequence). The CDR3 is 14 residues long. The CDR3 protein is CSASGLAGGNEQFF. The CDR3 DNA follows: TGCAGTGCTAGCGGACTAGCAGGGGGGAATGAGCAGTTCTTC.

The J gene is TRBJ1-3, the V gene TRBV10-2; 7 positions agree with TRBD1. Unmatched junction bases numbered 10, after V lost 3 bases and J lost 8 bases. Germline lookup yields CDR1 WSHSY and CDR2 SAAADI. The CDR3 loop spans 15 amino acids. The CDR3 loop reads CASSDAGTAIDTIYF. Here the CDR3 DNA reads TGCGCCAGCAGTGACGCCGGGACAGCGATAGACACCATATATTTT.

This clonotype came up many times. CDR3: CSASYSGRVVDTQYF. In nucleotides, the CDR3 is TGCAGTGCGTCCTATAGCGGGAGGGTCGTAGATACGCAGTATTTT. This rearrangement joins TRBV20-1 to TRBJ2-3; the match to TRBD2 covers 11 bases. The CDR3 is 15 residues long. Per the germline V gene, CDR1 is DFQATT and CDR2 is SNEGSKA (reference sequence). V was clipped by 6 bases and J by 5 bases; unmatched bases: 10.

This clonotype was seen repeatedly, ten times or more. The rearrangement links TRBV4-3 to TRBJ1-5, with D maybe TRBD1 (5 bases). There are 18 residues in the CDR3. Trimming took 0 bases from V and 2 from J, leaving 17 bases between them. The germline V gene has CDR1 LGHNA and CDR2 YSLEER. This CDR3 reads CASSQDFDRLDGNQPQHF. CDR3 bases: TGCGCCAGCAGCCAAGATTTTGACAGACTGGATGGCAATCAGCCCCAGCATTTT.

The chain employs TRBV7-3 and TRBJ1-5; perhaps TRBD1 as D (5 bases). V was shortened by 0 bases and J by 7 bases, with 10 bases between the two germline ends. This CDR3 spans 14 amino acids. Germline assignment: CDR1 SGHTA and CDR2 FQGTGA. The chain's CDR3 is CASSLTGGVQPQHF. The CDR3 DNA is TGTGCCAGCAGCTTAACGGGAGGGGTCCAGCCCCAGCATTTT.

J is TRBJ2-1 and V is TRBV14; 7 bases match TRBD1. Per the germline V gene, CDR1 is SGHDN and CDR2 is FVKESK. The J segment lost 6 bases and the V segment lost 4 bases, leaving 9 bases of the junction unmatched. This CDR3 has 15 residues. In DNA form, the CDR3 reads TGTGCCAGCAGCCCTTACAGGGGAGCTGGCAATGAGCAGTTCTTC. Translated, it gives CASSPYRGAGNEQFF.

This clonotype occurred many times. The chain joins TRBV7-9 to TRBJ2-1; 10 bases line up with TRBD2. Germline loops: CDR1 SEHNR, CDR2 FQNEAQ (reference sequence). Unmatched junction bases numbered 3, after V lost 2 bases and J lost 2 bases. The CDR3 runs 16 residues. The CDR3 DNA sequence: TGTGCCAGCAGCTTATTCGGGACTAGCGCCTACAATGAGCAGTTCTTC. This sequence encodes CASSLFGTSAYNEQFF.

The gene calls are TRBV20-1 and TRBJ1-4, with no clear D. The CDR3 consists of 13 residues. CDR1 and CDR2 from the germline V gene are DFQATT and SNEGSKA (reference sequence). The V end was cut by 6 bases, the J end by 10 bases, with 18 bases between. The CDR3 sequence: CSAPRRTSGKLFF. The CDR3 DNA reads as TGCAGTGCCCCCCGGAGGACTAGCGGAAAACTGTTTTTT.

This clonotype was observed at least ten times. CDR3: CATSRNPDRDYGYTF. The CDR3 DNA reads as TGTGCCACCAGCAGAAACCCGGACCGTGACTATGGCTACACCTTC. The V call is TRBV15, the J call TRBJ1-2; no reliable D call. Germline V gene lookup returns CDR1 LNHNV and CDR2 YYDKDF (reference sequence). Trimming shortened V by 2 bases and J by 3 bases, and 13 bases separated the two germline ends. There are 15 residues in the CDR3. The full variable domain, completed using reference TRBV15 and TRBJ1-2, is DAMVIQNPRYQVTQFGKPVTLSCSQTLNHNVMYWYQQKSSQAPKLLFHYYDKDFNNEADTPDNFQSRRPNTSFCFLDIRSPGLGDTAMYLCATSRNPDRDYGYTFGSGTRLTVV.

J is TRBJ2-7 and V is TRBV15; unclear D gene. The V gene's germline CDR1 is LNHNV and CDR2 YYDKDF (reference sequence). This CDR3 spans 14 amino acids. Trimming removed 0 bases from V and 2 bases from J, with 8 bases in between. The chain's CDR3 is CATSRDSGPYEQYF. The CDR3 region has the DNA TGTGCCACCAGCAGAGACAGTGGGCCCTACGAGCAGTACTTC.

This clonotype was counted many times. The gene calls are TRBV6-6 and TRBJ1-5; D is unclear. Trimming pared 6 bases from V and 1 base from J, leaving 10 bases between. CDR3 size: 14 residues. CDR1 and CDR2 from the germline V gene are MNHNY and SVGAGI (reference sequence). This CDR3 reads CASREPGSNQPQHF. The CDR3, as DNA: TGTGCCAGCAGGGAGCCCGGGAGCAATCAGCCCCAGCATTTT.

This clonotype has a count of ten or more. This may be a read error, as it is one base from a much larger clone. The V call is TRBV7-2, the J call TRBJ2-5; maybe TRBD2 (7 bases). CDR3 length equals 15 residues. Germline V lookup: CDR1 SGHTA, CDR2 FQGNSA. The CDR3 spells CASSPGASGQETQHF. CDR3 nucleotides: TGTGCCAGCAGCCCGGGGGCTAGCGGCCAAGAGACCCAGCACTTC.

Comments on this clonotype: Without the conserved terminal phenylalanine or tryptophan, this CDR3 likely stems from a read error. CDR3 bases: TGTGCCTGCAGCGTAGTATCGGGAGAGACCCAGTACTCC. The encoded protein is CACSVVSGETQYS. The V call is TRBV9, the J call TRBJ2-5; D remains ambiguous. Germline V gene lookup returns CDR1 SGDLS and CDR2 YYNGEE. CDR3 length: 13 residues.

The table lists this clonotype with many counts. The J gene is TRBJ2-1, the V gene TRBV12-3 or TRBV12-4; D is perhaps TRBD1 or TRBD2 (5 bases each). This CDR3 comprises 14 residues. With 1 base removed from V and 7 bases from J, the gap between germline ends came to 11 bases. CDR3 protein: CASSLGDLGNEQFF. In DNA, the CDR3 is TGTGCCAGCAGTTTAGGGGACCTCGGGAATGAGCAGTTCTTC.

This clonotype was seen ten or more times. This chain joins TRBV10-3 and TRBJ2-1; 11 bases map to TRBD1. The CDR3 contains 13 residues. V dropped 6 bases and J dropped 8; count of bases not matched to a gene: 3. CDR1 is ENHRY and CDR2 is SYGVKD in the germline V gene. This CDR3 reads CAIRDRGLDEQFF. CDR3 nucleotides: TGTGCCATCAGGGACAGGGGGCTCGATGAGCAGTTCTTC.

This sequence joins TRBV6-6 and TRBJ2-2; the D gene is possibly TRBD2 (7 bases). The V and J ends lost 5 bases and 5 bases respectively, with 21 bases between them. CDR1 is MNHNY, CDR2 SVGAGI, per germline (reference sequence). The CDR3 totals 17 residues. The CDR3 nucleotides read TGTGCCAGCAGTACCTCGGGGGGCAGGACGGGGACCGGGGAGCTGTTTTTT. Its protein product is CASSTSGGRTGTGELFF.

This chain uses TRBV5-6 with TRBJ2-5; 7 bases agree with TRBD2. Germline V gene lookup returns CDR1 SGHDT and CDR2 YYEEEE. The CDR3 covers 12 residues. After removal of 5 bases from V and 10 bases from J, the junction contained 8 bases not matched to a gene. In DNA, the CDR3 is TGTGCCAGCAGTGGGAGGGTAGTTATCCAGTACTTC. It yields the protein CASSGRVVIQYF.

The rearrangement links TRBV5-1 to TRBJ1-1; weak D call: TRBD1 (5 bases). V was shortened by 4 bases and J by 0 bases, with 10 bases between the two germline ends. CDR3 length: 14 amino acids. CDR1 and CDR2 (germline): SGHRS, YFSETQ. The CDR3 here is CASSRGGLNTEAFF. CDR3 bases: TGCGCCAGCAGCCGGGGGGGGTTGAACACTGAAGCTTTCTTT.

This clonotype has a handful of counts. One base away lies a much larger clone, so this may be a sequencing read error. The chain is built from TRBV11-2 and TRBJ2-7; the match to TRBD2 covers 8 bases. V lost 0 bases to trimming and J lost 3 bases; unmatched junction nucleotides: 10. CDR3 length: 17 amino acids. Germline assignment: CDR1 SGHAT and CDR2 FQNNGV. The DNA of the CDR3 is TGTGCCAGCAGCTTAGATCCGGGGGCAGCGGGAGACTACGAGCAGTACTTC. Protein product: CASSLDPGAAGDYEQYF. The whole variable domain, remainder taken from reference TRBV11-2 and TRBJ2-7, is EAGVAQSPRYKIIEKRQSVAFWCNPISGHATLYWYQQILGQGPKLLIQFQNNGVVDDSQLPKDRFSAERLKGVDSTLKIQPAKLEDSAVYLCASSLDPGAAGDYEQYFGPGTRLTVT.